Below, 22 T cell receptor beta chains from the same sample are listed, as sequenced in a study of blood T cell repertoires in COVID-19. The repertoire was sequenced with immunoSEQ multiplex PCR; TCRdb's copy has only in-frame clones and lacks some. The data hold approximately 350,000 clones, with approximately 90% observed a single time. Material for sequencing was PBMCs or T cells enriched from blood (not recorded which). The receptors were sampled from a man aged 18 to 35 who had recovered from COVID-19.

V gene TRBV9 combines with J gene TRBJ2-1; TRBD1 is a possible D gene (5 bases). Deletions cut 0 bases from V and 9 bases from J, with 16 bases between. Germline CDR1 SGDLS, CDR2 YYNGEE. The CDR3 is 15 residues long. The CDR3 bases are TGTGCCAGCAGCGTAGATGGCAGGGTTTTATCTGAGCAGTTCTTC. Its protein is CASSVDGRVLSEQFF.

The chain carries TRBV11-2 and TRBJ2-5; 7 bases are a match to TRBD1. Germline CDR1 SGHAT, CDR2 FQNNGV. The CDR3 is 13 residues long. The V gene end was trimmed by 1 base and the J gene end by 10 bases; junction bases not matched to a gene: 6. CDR3 protein: CASSLGDSPFQYF. DNA of the CDR3: TGTGCCAGCAGCTTAGGGGACAGCCCCTTCCAGTACTTC. Using reference TRBV11-2 and TRBJ2-5 for the parts outside the CDR3, the full variable domain is EAGVAQSPRYKIIEKRQSVAFWCNPISGHATLYWYQQILGQGPKLLIQFQNNGVVDDSQLPKDRFSAERLKGVDSTLKIQPAKLEDSAVYLCASSLGDSPFQYFGPGTRLLVL.

V gene TRBV9 combines with J gene TRBJ1-1; a weak D match, TRBD1 (6 bases). The V end was cut by 0 bases, the J end by 1 base, with 10 bases between. The germline gives CDR1 SGDLS, CDR2 YYNGEE. The CDR3 totals 15 residues. The CDR3 DNA reads TGTGCCAGCAGCGTAGAGGGACAACCGAACACTGAAGCTTTCTTT. Protein product: CASSVEGQPNTEAFF.

V gene TRBV18 combines with J gene TRBJ2-2; 7 positions agree with TRBD2. The CDR3 runs 16 residues. Germline values: CDR1 KGHSH, CDR2 LQKENI. Germline trimming cut 3 bases from V and 2 bases from J; bases unmatched to any gene: 6. The CDR3 is CASSPGTIQNTGELFF. The CDR3 DNA reads TGTGCCAGCTCACCCGGGACTATTCAAAACACCGGGGAGCTGTTTTTT.

The chain recombines TRBV25-1 with TRBJ2-1; TRBD2 matches at 9 bases. This CDR3 is 16 amino acids long. Trimming cost V 4 bases and J 3 bases; bases outside gene matches: 7. CDR1 and CDR2 (germline): MGHDK, SYGVNS. In nucleotides, the CDR3 is TGTGCCAGCAGTGGTGGGCGACTAGCGGTCTACAATGAGCAGTTCTTC. Translated, it gives CASSGGRLAVYNEQFF.

The chain combines TRBV10-3 with TRBJ2-1; the D is unclear. In germline, CDR1 is ENHRY, CDR2 SYGVKD. V lost 0 bases and J lost 8, with 14 bases in between. The CDR3 runs to 15 residues. The DNA of the CDR3 is TGTGCCATCAGTGAGTCTGATATGATAGCCTATGAGCAGTTCTTC. This translates into CAISESDMIAYEQFF.

The chain joins TRBV18 to TRBJ1-2; D call uncertain. CDR1 and CDR2 from the germline V gene are KGHSH and LQKENI. The ends were cut back, 2 bases at V and 6 bases at J, with 16 bases in the middle. The CDR3 extends over 15 amino acids. DNA of the CDR3: TGTGCCAGCTCACCAAGGGAGGCCGTCTATGATGGCTACACCTTC. Protein: CASSPREAVYDGYTF. Full variable domain (remainder filled in from reference TRBV18 and TRBJ1-2): NAGVMQNPRHLVRRRGQEARLRCSPMKGHSHVYWYRQLPEEGLKFMVYLQKENIIDESGMPKERFSAEFPKEGPSILRIQQVVRGDSAAYFCASSPREAVYDGYTFGSGTRLTVV.

The gene calls are TRBV28 and TRBJ2-3, with 11 bases identical to TRBD1. V gave up 2 bases and J gave up 10 bases; unmatched junction bases: 11. This CDR3 is 16 amino acids long. In germline, CDR1 is MDHEN, CDR2 SYDVKM. The CDR3 DNA sequence: TGTGCCAGCAGTTTAGTAGTGGGGACAGGGGGGTCGGCGCAGTATTTT. This encodes CASSLVVGTGGSAQYF.

This chain joins TRBV9 and TRBJ2-1, with 12 bases lining up with TRBD2. Per the germline V gene, CDR1 is SGDLS and CDR2 is YYNGEE. Unmatched junction bases numbered 1, after V lost 3 bases and J lost 3 bases. The CDR3 extends over 15 amino acids. CDR3 sequence: CASSGLAGDYNEQFF. The DNA of the CDR3 is TGTGCCAGCAGCGGACTAGCGGGGGACTACAATGAGCAGTTCTTC.

This clone has more than one count but fewer than ten. The CDR3 reads CASSPWTSGYEQYF. The CDR3 DNA is TGTGCCAGCAGCCCTTGGACTAGCGGCTACGAGCAGTACTTC. This rearrangement joins TRBV11-1 to TRBJ2-7, with 10 bases identical to TRBD2. The V segment lost 5 bases and the J segment 3 bases; nucleotides outside the gene matches: 4. The V gene's germline CDR1 is SGHAT and CDR2 FQDESV (reference sequence). The CDR3 consists of 14 residues.

V is TRBV7-2 and J is TRBJ1-4, with a weak D call TRBD1 (6 bases). The CDR3 spans 16 residues. Deletions cut 0 bases from V and 6 bases from J, with 14 bases between. Germline lookup yields CDR1 SGHTA and CDR2 FQGNSA. Here the CDR3 DNA reads TGTGCCAGCAGCTTAGCTGGGGCGGGGGCGGATGAAAAACTGTTTTTT. It specifies CASSLAGAGADEKLFF.

This chain links TRBV29-1 with TRBJ1-1; the match to TRBD1 covers 7 bases. Germline loops: CDR1 SQVTM, CDR2 ANQGSEA. This CDR3 spans 13 amino acids. Losses at the gene ends were 4 bases for V and 4 bases for J; bases not matched to a gene: 6. The CDR3 coding sequence is TGCAGCGTTGCCTATGCAGGGGGCACTGAAGCTTTCTTT. Amino acids: CSVAYAGGTEAFF.

The CDR3 DNA follows: TGTGCCAGCAGTTTGACTCAGGGGGAGCCCCTCCACTTT. It specifies CASSLTQGEPLHF. The chain links TRBV28 to TRBJ1-6, with 7 bases aligning to TRBD1. J was trimmed by 13 bases and V by 3 bases; bases with no gene match: 6. Germline CDR1 and CDR2: MDHEN and SYDVKM. The CDR3 covers 13 residues.

The gene calls are TRBV7-2 and TRBJ2-1, with D tentatively TRBD1 (6 bases). The CDR3 is 12 residues long. Trimming pared 5 bases from V and 10 bases from J, leaving 12 bases between. Germline V gene sequence: CDR1 SGHTA, CDR2 FQGNSA. The CDR3 here is CASSPRGQEQFF. In DNA form, the CDR3 reads TGTGCCAGCAGCCCGAGGGGACAAGAGCAGTTCTTC.

The chain carries TRBV5-1 and TRBJ1-2; TRBD1 matches at 9 bases. The germline gives CDR1 SGHRS, CDR2 YFSETQ. V shed 3 bases, J shed 3 bases, and the junction held 3 bases outside the gene matches. The CDR3 has 14 amino acids. DNA for the CDR3: TGCGCCAGCAGCTACCGGACAGGGGACTATGGCTACACCTTC. Protein: CASSYRTGDYGYTF.

The chain couples TRBV10-3 to TRBJ1-2; maybe TRBD1 (6 bases). CDR1 is ENHRY, CDR2 SYGVKD, per germline. Trimming stripped 0 bases from V and 3 bases from J, with 8 bases between. This CDR3 is built from 14 residues. CDR3 nucleotide sequence: TGTGCCATCAGTGAGTCCTCAGGGGACTATGGCTACACCTTC. Translating it yields CAISESSGDYGYTF.

The rearrangement joins TRBV19 to TRBJ2-7; maybe TRBD2 (7 bases). V lost 3 bases to trimming and J lost 3 bases, with 15 bases between them. The germline CDR1 and CDR2 sequences are LNHDA and SQIVND (reference sequence). The CDR3 is 15 amino acids. The CDR3 DNA sequence: TGTGCCAGTAGTATCCGAGGGGGGGGGATCTACGAGCAGTACTTC. Protein sequence: CASSIRGGGIYEQYF.

This chain uses TRBV12-5 with TRBJ2-3; D might be TRBD2 (5 bases). The V end was cut by 6 bases, the J end by 2 bases, with 27 bases between. Germline values: CDR1 LGHNT, CDR2 FRNRAP. CDR3 length: 19 amino acids. In DNA form, the CDR3 reads TGTGCTAGTGGGCCATGGCCCCCACATGGACTCCAACCCACAGATACGCAGTATTTT. Amino acid sequence: CASGPWPPHGLQPTDTQYF.

A few counts support this clone. This chain connects TRBV2 to TRBJ1-2; 7 bases match TRBD1. Germline V lookup: CDR1 SNHLY, CDR2 FYNNEI. V was clipped by 2 bases and J by 0 bases; unmatched bases: 3. CDR3 length: 15 amino acids. The CDR3 region has the DNA TGTGCCAGCAGTGAAAACAGGGGACCTAACTATGGCTACACCTTC. Translating gives CASSENRGPNYGYTF.

This chain connects TRBV5-3 to TRBJ1-5, with 9 positions matching TRBD1. TRBV5-3 is annotated as an ORF whose role is uncertain. J lost 8 bases, V lost 1 base, and 1 base had no gene match. There are 13 residues in the CDR3. CDR3 sequence: CARSLTGGKPQHF. CDR3 nucleotides: TGTGCCAGAAGCTTGACAGGGGGCAAGCCCCAGCATTTT.

V usage is TRBV28 and J usage is TRBJ2-1; 7 bases line up with TRBD2. Germline CDR1 MDHEN, CDR2 SYDVKM. CDR3 length: 15 amino acids. Losses at the gene ends were 2 bases for V and 3 bases for J; bases not matched to a gene: 4. The DNA for the CDR3 is TGTGCCAGCAGTTTAGCGGGAGACTTCTACAATGAGCAGTTCTTC. It is translated as CASSLAGDFYNEQFF.

The genes are TRBV25-1 and TRBJ1-1, with D possibly being TRBD1 (5 bases). CDR3 length: 12 residues. V gave up 0 bases and J gave up 9 bases, with 8 bases separating them. The germline V gene encodes CDR1 MGHDK and CDR2 SYGVNS. This CDR3 is CASSEYQGQAFF. The CDR3 bases are TGTGCCAGCAGTGAATATCAGGGCCAAGCTTTCTTT.